The source of this TCR beta chain is a study of blood T cell repertoires in COVID-19. Study in general: Donors in the United States, Italy and Spain gave samples during acute or convalescent COVID-19. T cells, B-cell-depleted T cells, or PBMCs supplied cDNA or gDNA.

Per the study methods: Amplification of reference gene primers was used by the study to estimate nucleated cell counts. Assay used: immunoSEQ multiplex PCR; TCRdb lists only in-frame clones, some missing. V and J calls and clone size are as listed in that table; D and trimming were resolved from the DNA. The data hold fewer than 300,000 clones, with approximately 92% observed a single time. Germline V CDR1 and CDR2: MDHEN, SYDVKM. The CDR3 totals 14 residues. V was cut by 7 bases and J by 0 bases, with 10 bases left in between. Participant ages covered about 18 to 100 years across 24 US areas. This TCR came from a woman aged 25 to 45 who had recovered from COVID-19. The chain couples TRBV28 to TRBJ2-1; D not resolved. The sequencing sample was made of PBMCs or T cells enriched from blood (not recorded which). The CDR3 here is CASTQIYSYNEQFF. CDR3 DNA: TGTGCCAGCACACAGATATACTCCTACAATGAGCAGTTCTTC. Drawing the rest from reference TRBV28 and TRBJ2-1, the complete variable domain is DVKVTQSSRYLVKRTGEKVFLECVQDMDHENMFWYRQDPGLGLRLIYFSYDVKMKEKGDIPEGYSVSREKKERFSLILESASTNQTSMYLCASTQIYSYNEQFFGPGTRLTVL.